This T cell receptor beta chain was identified in a study of immune characterization of retroperitoneal liposarcoma. TCRdb reanalysed the PCR reads using MiXCR and keeps one entry per CDR3 protein. The sample has 9,000 to 13,000 distinct CDR3 sequences; more than 25% are singletons. The CDR3 totals 17 residues. CDR1 is SGHTA and CDR2 is FQGNSA in the germline V gene. The V gene lost 1 base and the J gene lost 0 bases, with 10 bases spanning the gap. The origin of this receptor is a male donor with retroperitoneal liposarcoma. The V gene is TRBV7-2, the J gene TRBJ2-6, with D possibly being TRBD1 or TRBD2 (5 bases each). Material for sequencing was tumor tissue. DNA of the CDR3: TGTGCCAGCAGCTTAGTCCCAGGGACCTCTGGGGCCAACGTCCTGACTTTC. This translates into CASSLVPGTSGANVLTF. Complete variable domain (other parts from reference TRBV7-2 and TRBJ2-6): GAGVSQSPSNKVTEKGKDVELRCDPISGHTALYWYRQSLGQGLEFLIYFQGNSAPDKSGLPSDRFSAERTGGSVSTLTIQRTQQEDSAVYLCASSLVPGTSGANVLTFGAGSRLTVL.